The 29 T cell receptor beta chains below come from one sample, sequenced in a study of shared clonotypes between healthy human individuals. The repertoire was sequenced with immunoSEQ multiplex PCR; TCRdb's copy has only in-frame clones and lacks some. The sample yields about 2.1 million clones, around 93% seen once. Naive CD8 populations comprised CD45RO-negative cells positively selected for CCR7, excluding terminally differentiated effector memory CD45RA+ cells. Sequencing used naive CD8+ T cells from PBMCs. The origin of the receptors is a man younger than 30 in good health. Some clones in this sample may be carry-over from other donors' samples.

The chain has TRBV28 and TRBJ1-5, with 7 bases lining up with TRBD1. Germline V gene lookup returns CDR1 MDHEN and CDR2 SYDVKM. After removal of 6 bases from V and 0 bases from J, the junction contained 11 bases not matched to a gene. There are 17 residues in the CDR3. In DNA, the CDR3 is TGTGCCAGCAGCGCCGAGGGGGACAGTGATAGCAATCAGCCCCAGCATTTT. It specifies CASSAEGDSDSNQPQHF.

The V and J genes are TRBV11-2 and TRBJ2-1; 10 positions match TRBD2. The CDR3 consists of 16 residues. Losses at the gene ends were 5 bases for V and 6 bases for J; bases not matched to a gene: 10. Germline lookup yields CDR1 SGHAT and CDR2 FQNNGV. For the CDR3, the DNA is TGTGCCAGCAGCCCAAACCGACTAGCGGGCGTCAATGAGCAGTTCTTC. This gives the protein CASSPNRLAGVNEQFF.

This chain joins TRBV10-3 and TRBJ2-7, with no clear D. V lost 7 bases and J 4 bases, leaving 14 bases between the germline ends. The germline V gene has CDR1 ENHRY and CDR2 SYGVKD. The CDR3 loop spans 13 amino acids. CDR3 in amino acids: CAIKSADLYEQYF. The DNA for the CDR3 is TGTGCCATCAAGAGCGCAGATCTTTACGAGCAGTACTTC.

Remarks on this clone: Other DNA sequences within the sample encode an identical CDR3. This chain uses TRBV10-2 with TRBJ2-7; the D is unclear. Germline V CDR1 and CDR2: WSHSY, SAAADI. With 4 bases removed from V and 2 bases from J, the gap between germline ends came to 6 bases. The CDR3 runs 12 residues. The CDR3 sequence is CASSGLAYEQYF. CDR3 DNA sequence: TGCGCCAGCAGTGGTCTAGCCTACGAGCAGTACTTC.

The rearrangement links TRBV5-4 to TRBJ2-3; D is undetermined. Germline CDR1 and CDR2: SGHNT and YYREEE (reference sequence). The V and J ends lost 4 bases and 13 bases respectively, with 28 bases between them. This CDR3 is 16 amino acids long. CDR3 residues: CASSPEDPLYIRVKYF. The CDR3 nucleotides are TGTGCCAGCAGCCCAGAGGATCCCCTGTACATACGCGTAAAGTATTTT.

This rearrangement joins TRBV6-5 to TRBJ1-2; 8 bases are shared with TRBD1. V gave up 6 bases and J gave up 4 bases; unmatched junction bases: 7. This CDR3 region has 14 residues. Germline assignment: CDR1 MNHEY and CDR2 SVGAGI. CDR3 residues: CASSPSDRAYGYTF. CDR3 DNA: TGTGCCAGCAGCCCGTCGGACAGGGCCTATGGCTACACCTTC.

The chain joins TRBV6-6 to TRBJ2-5, with 7 bases matching TRBD1. CDR3 size: 15 residues. The germline V gene encodes CDR1 MNHNY and CDR2 SVGAGI (reference sequence). Trimming took 5 bases from V and 3 from J; bases not matched to a gene: 9. The CDR3 coding sequence is TGTGCCAGCAGTCGTCGGGACAGATTTAAAGAGACCCAGTACTTC. It codes for CASSRRDRFKETQYF.

V is TRBV10-2 and J is TRBJ2-5; unclear D gene. Trimming took 0 bases from V and 5 from J, leaving 10 bases between them. Germline values: CDR1 WSHSY, CDR2 SAAADI. CDR3 length: 14 residues. CDR3 residues: CASSESGSRETQYF. The CDR3 bases are TGCGCCAGCAGTGAGTCTGGTAGCCGTGAGACCCAGTACTTC.

V usage is TRBV19 and J usage is TRBJ1-2; the D is unclear. V was cut by 10 bases and J by 4 bases, with 22 bases left in between. The germline V gene has CDR1 LNHDA and CDR2 SQIVND (reference sequence). CDR3 size: 15 residues. The CDR3 sequence: CATPLPPGSGYGYTF. CDR3 sequence (DNA): TGTGCCACCCCGCTACCACCGGGCTCGGGCTATGGCTACACCTTC.

The chain recombines TRBV27 with TRBJ2-2, with D possibly TRBD1 on 6 matching bases. Germline CDR1 MNHEY, CDR2 SMNVEV (reference sequence). The CDR3 consists of 14 residues. The V end was cut by 5 bases, the J end by 4 bases, with 11 bases between. The CDR3 is CASSKGVLTGELFF. The CDR3 DNA is TGTGCCAGCAGTAAGGGGGTCCTCACCGGGGAGCTGTTTTTT.

This chain joins TRBV6-1 and TRBJ2-7; 9 nucleotides agree with TRBD2. Germline values: CDR1 MNHNS, CDR2 SASEGT. The V and J ends lost 1 base and 6 bases, in that order; junction bases with no gene match: 7. This CDR3 spans 15 amino acids. The CDR3 loop is CASSEDPAGGPEQYF. CDR3 in DNA: TGTGCCAGCAGTGAAGATCCAGCGGGAGGACCCGAGCAGTACTTC.

The chain uses TRBV27 and TRBJ2-1; 10 bases match TRBD1. Germline values: CDR1 MNHEY, CDR2 SMNVEV (reference sequence). The CDR3 length is 15 residues. Unmatched junction bases numbered 11, after V lost 7 bases and J lost 8 bases. DNA for the CDR3: TGTGCCAGCAATACCCGGGACAGGGGTCAAGATGAGCAGTTCTTC. This gives the protein CASNTRDRGQDEQFF.

This chain uses TRBV4-3 with TRBJ2-7, with TRBD2 matching over 10 bases. V lost 4 bases, J lost 6 bases, and 9 bases stayed unmatched. Germline CDR1 and CDR2: LGHNA and YSLEER. The CDR3 has 15 amino acids. The CDR3 spells CASSRAGGPFGEQYF. DNA of the CDR3: TGCGCCAGCAGCCGAGCGGGAGGGCCATTCGGCGAGCAGTACTTC.

Here the CDR3 reads CASSLSAFASYEQYF. The CDR3 DNA reads as TGTGCCAGCAGTTTATCTGCCTTCGCCTCCTACGAGCAGTACTTC. The chain links TRBV27 to TRBJ2-7; D ambiguous. Deletions cut 0 bases from V and 0 bases from J, with 9 bases between. Germline V gives CDR1 MNHEY, CDR2 SMNVEV (reference sequence). CDR3 length: 15 residues.

This chain uses TRBV21-1 with TRBJ1-5; the D call in the table, TRBD1, was not verified against the DNA. TRBV21-1 is listed as a pseudogene. The CDR3 totals 19 residues. The CDR3 loop is CASSRGSGQNLVSNQPQHF. DNA for the CDR3: TGTGCCAGCAGCAGGGGATCAGGACAGAACCTTGTTAGCAATCAGCCCCAGCATTTT.

J is TRBJ2-7 and V is TRBV6-1, with D possibly TRBD2 on 6 matching bases. CDR3 length: 13 amino acids. CDR1 and CDR2 from the germline V gene are MNHNS and SASEGT. V lost 2 bases and J lost 6, with 11 bases in between. CDR3 sequence: CASSEFGGREQYF. The CDR3 DNA sequence: TGTGCCAGCAGTGAATTCGGGGGTCGCGAGCAGTACTTC.

This chain links TRBV11-3 with TRBJ2-3, with TRBD1 as a possible D gene (5 bases). Per germline, CDR1 SGHNT and CDR2 YENEEA. The V and J ends lost 4 bases and 2 bases respectively, with 7 bases between them. CDR3 size: 13 residues. The CDR3 coding sequence is TGTGCCAGCAGCTCCAGGGACACAGATACGCAGTATTTT. Translation gives CASSSRDTDTQYF.

The J gene is TRBJ2-2, the V gene TRBV5-4; 8 positions agree with TRBD2. The CDR3 covers 18 residues. From germline, CDR1 is SGHNT and CDR2 YYREEE (reference sequence). With 3 bases clipped from V and 1 base from J, the junction kept 11 bases outside the gene matches. The DNA of the CDR3 is TGTGCCAGCAGCTCTAGTAAAGCGGGAGCTAAGAACACCGGGGAGCTGTTTTTT. Amino acid sequence: CASSSSKAGAKNTGELFF.

The chain combines TRBV6-5 with TRBJ2-5; no clear D. Trimming left V 1 base short and J 5 bases short, with 14 bases between. Germline V gene data show CDR1 as MNHEY and CDR2 as SVGAGI. The CDR3 spans 15 residues. CDR3 region: CASSYWAAPVETQYF. CDR3 in DNA: TGTGCCAGCAGTTACTGGGCGGCCCCTGTTGAGACCCAGTACTTC.

The J gene is TRBJ2-1, the V gene TRBV5-1; D is possibly TRBD1 (5 bases). This CDR3 spans 14 amino acids. Trimming took 3 bases from V and 5 from J, leaving 12 bases between them. Germline V gene sequence: CDR1 SGHRS, CDR2 YFSETQ. The CDR3 protein is CASSWGGANNEQFF. CDR3 DNA: TGCGCCAGCAGCTGGGGCGGTGCTAACAATGAGCAGTTCTTC.

This rearrangement joins TRBV14 to TRBJ1-2; TRBD1 might be the D (5 bases). This CDR3 spans 14 amino acids. V lost 4 bases, J lost 8 bases, and 17 bases lay in between. Germline lookup yields CDR1 SGHDN and CDR2 FVKESK. The CDR3 region has the DNA TGTGCCAGCAGCCTCATTGTTGGGGGGGACGGCTACACCTTC. Its translation is CASSLIVGGDGYTF.

This clone was observed once. As DNA, the CDR3 is TGTGCCAGCAGTTTATCCCCGGGTTCACCCCTCCACTTT. Protein sequence: CASSLSPGSPLHF. The gene calls are TRBV27 and TRBJ1-6; D not resolved. The CDR3 has 13 residues. Germline V CDR1 and CDR2: MNHEY, SMNVEV (reference sequence). V was shortened by 0 bases and J by 9 bases, with 6 bases between the two germline ends.

This sequence joins TRBV9 and TRBJ2-1, with TRBD1 matching over 8 bases. This CDR3 comprises 15 residues. In germline, CDR1 is SGDLS, CDR2 YYNGEE. Trimming cost V 0 bases and J 5 bases; bases outside gene matches: 4. This CDR3 is CASSVGDRRHNEQFF. The DNA of the CDR3 is TGTGCCAGCAGCGTAGGGGACAGGCGGCACAATGAGCAGTTCTTC.

V is TRBV15 and J is TRBJ2-5, with TRBD2 matching 8 bases. J lost 5 bases, V lost 5 bases, and 7 bases had no gene match. The CDR3 sequence is 14 residues long. Per germline, CDR1 LNHNV and CDR2 YYDKDF (reference sequence). CDR3 in DNA: TGTGCCACCAGCCCCCTACGGGAGGGCGAGACCCAGTACTTC. This translates into CATSPLREGETQYF.

This sequence joins TRBV30 and TRBJ2-3; D is undetermined. The CDR3 loop spans 15 amino acids. Germline assignment: CDR1 GTSNPN and CDR2 SVGIG (reference sequence). The V and J ends lost 3 bases and 0 bases respectively, with 13 bases between them. CDR3 protein: CAWSLVAISTDTQYF. In DNA, the CDR3 is TGTGCCTGGAGCCTGGTCGCCATTAGCACAGATACGCAGTATTTT.

The chain is built from TRBV5-6 and TRBJ1-1; D might be TRBD1 (6 bases). The CDR3 has 15 amino acids. Trimming pared 4 bases from V and 6 bases from J, leaving 19 bases between. CDR1 and CDR2 (germline): SGHDT, YYEEEE. The CDR3 reads CASSPGFAGEAEAFF. The DNA for the CDR3 is TGTGCCAGCAGCCCGGGCTTTGCAGGGGAAGCTGAAGCTTTCTTT.

J is TRBJ2-7 and V is TRBV5-4, with no clear D. The CDR3 has 16 amino acids. Germline V lookup: CDR1 SGHNT, CDR2 YYREEE (reference sequence). V dropped 1 base and J dropped 0 bases, with 14 bases sitting between them. CDR3 in DNA: TGTGCCAGCAGCTTGATCCCAGTGCAGCGCTCCTACGAGCAGTACTTC. Encoded protein: CASSLIPVQRSYEQYF.

J is TRBJ2-2 and V is TRBV27, with 9 bases identical to TRBD1. The CDR3 is 14 amino acids. The V segment lost 9 bases and the J segment 7 bases; nucleotides outside the gene matches: 9. Per the germline V gene, CDR1 is MNHEY and CDR2 is SMNVEV (reference sequence). This CDR3 is CASLGQGADGELFF. CDR3 sequence (DNA): TGTGCCAGTCTGGGACAGGGAGCTGACGGGGAGCTGTTTTTT.

The count of this clone is one. The rearrangement joins TRBV19 to TRBJ1-2, with D hard to call. With 5 bases removed from V and 4 bases from J, the gap between germline ends came to 20 bases. This CDR3 is built from 16 residues. Germline values: CDR1 LNHDA, CDR2 SQIVND (reference sequence). The CDR3 DNA reads as TGTGCCAGTAGTGGTCGGTTGGGAGGAACGTCCTATGGCTACACCTTC. It is translated as CASSGRLGGTSYGYTF.